Following are 18 T cell receptor beta chains from one sample sequenced in a study of shared clonotypes between healthy human individuals. Data came from immunoSEQ multiplex PCR; TCRdb stores just in-frame clones and leaves some out. The repertoire holds 110,000 or so clones, about 71% seen once, with roughly a quarter in the top ten. Material for sequencing was memory CD8+ T cells sorted from blood. Subset specified: CD45RO+ cells pooled with CCR7-negative TemRA cells. These receptors originate from a woman aged 25-40 years in good health.

The V call is TRBV4-2, the J call TRBJ1-5; D might be TRBD1 (5 bases). V gave up 5 bases and J gave up 5 bases, with 16 bases separating them. Germline V gene sequence: CDR1 LGHNA, CDR2 YNFKEQ. The CDR3 contains 15 residues. The CDR3 region is CASSATAGRDQPQHF. The CDR3 DNA reads TGTGCCAGCAGCGCAACCGCAGGGCGTGATCAGCCCCAGCATTTT.

The V gene is TRBV11-3, the J gene TRBJ2-2; D call uncertain. There are 16 residues in the CDR3. V was trimmed by 5 bases and J by 0 bases, leaving 13 bases between them. Germline V gene sequence: CDR1 SGHNT, CDR2 YENEEA. The CDR3 loop reads CASSRRQTANTGELFF. The CDR3, as DNA: TGTGCCAGCAGCCGTCGGCAGACCGCGAACACCGGGGAGCTGTTTTTT.

The chain is built from TRBV6-6 and TRBJ2-7; 7 nucleotides agree with TRBD2. Germline assignment: CDR1 MNHNY and CDR2 SVGAGI (reference sequence). This CDR3 contains 15 residues. V shed 5 bases, J shed 2 bases, and the junction held 9 bases outside the gene matches. DNA for the CDR3: TGTGCCAGCAGTCCGAAAAGCGGGAATGCCTACGAGCAGTACTTC. Protein product: CASSPKSGNAYEQYF.

The V gene is TRBV5-1, the J gene TRBJ2-3; TRBD2 aligns across 11 bases. The germline CDR1 and CDR2 sequences are SGHRS and YFSETQ. The CDR3 runs to 15 residues. Losses at the gene ends were 4 bases for V and 9 bases for J; bases not matched to a gene: 10. CDR3 residues: CASSEGTSGVETQYF. The CDR3 DNA reads as TGCGCCAGCAGCGAAGGGACTAGCGGAGTCGAGACGCAGTATTTT.

The rearrangement joins TRBV7-8 to TRBJ2-7, with D possibly being TRBD1 (5 bases). V shed 4 bases and J shed 2 bases, with 12 bases lying between them. Germline V gene lookup returns CDR1 SGHVS and CDR2 FQNEAQ. The CDR3 runs to 14 residues. CDR3 residues: CASSYLPGTYEQYF. The CDR3 DNA sequence: TGTGCCAGCAGCTATCTTCCAGGGACCTACGAGCAGTACTTC.

There are many counts of this clone. The chain couples TRBV11-3 to TRBJ2-7; TRBD1 aligns across 9 bases. CDR3 length equals 13 residues. Germline V CDR1 and CDR2: SGHNT, YENEEA. Trimming took 4 bases from V and 6 from J; bases not matched to a gene: 4. This CDR3 reads CASSSGQGSEQYF. The CDR3 DNA sequence: TGTGCCAGCAGCTCCGGACAGGGGAGCGAGCAGTACTTC.

This clone is a singleton in its sample. J is TRBJ2-7 and V is TRBV7-2, with TRBD2 identical over 8 bases. This CDR3 has 15 residues. The germline V gene encodes CDR1 SGHTA and CDR2 FQGNSA. V trimming: 3 bases; J trimming: 2 bases; junction bases outside the gene matches: 6. Here the CDR3 DNA reads TGTGCCAGCAGCTTTGCCCCCGGGGGGGCCTACGAGCAGTACTTC. Protein sequence: CASSFAPGGAYEQYF.

This rearrangement joins TRBV7-8 to TRBJ2-3; 8 nucleotides match TRBD1. Germline assignment: CDR1 SGHVS and CDR2 FQNEAQ. This CDR3 region has 16 residues. V was clipped by 5 bases and J by 1 base; unmatched bases: 8. The CDR3 region has the DNA TGTGCCAGCAGCCCCCGACAGGGGAGAGGCACAGATACGCAGTATTTT. This codes for CASSPRQGRGTDTQYF.

V gene TRBV9 combines with J gene TRBJ2-2; 11 positions match TRBD1. V gave up 4 bases and J gave up 0 bases; unmatched junction bases: 8. The CDR3 consists of 18 residues. Germline V CDR1 and CDR2: SGDLS, YYNGEE. CDR3 amino acids: CASSPRGTGGTNTGELFF. In DNA, the CDR3 is TGTGCCAGCAGCCCCCGGGGGACAGGGGGGACGAACACCGGGGAGCTGTTTTTT.

The rearrangement uses TRBV6-4 and TRBJ1-1; D ambiguous. V lost 3 bases and J lost 1, with 6 bases in between. The CDR3 covers 13 residues. Germline V gene data show CDR1 as MRHNA and CDR2 as SNTAGT. The CDR3 spells CASSEKENTEAFF. CDR3 coding DNA: TGTGCCAGCAGTGAGAAGGAGAACACTGAAGCTTTCTTT.

J is TRBJ1-5 and V is TRBV28, with 12 bases lining up with TRBD1. Germline values: CDR1 MDHEN, CDR2 SYDVKM. CDR3 length equals 14 residues. The ends lost 6 bases at V and 7 bases at J; junction bases unmatched: 4. CDR3 sequence (DNA): TGTGCCAGCAGGCCGGGACAGGGGGCCCAGCCCCAGCATTTT. Amino acids: CASRPGQGAQPQHF.

The chain joins TRBV28 to TRBJ2-2; D is possibly TRBD1 (6 bases). The CDR3 length is 14 residues. Trimming left V 1 base short and J 4 bases short, with 7 bases between. Germline V gene lookup returns CDR1 MDHEN and CDR2 SYDVKM. The CDR3 bases are TGTGCCAGCAGTTTATACAGGGTCACCGGGGAGCTGTTTTTT. This codes for CASSLYRVTGELFF.

The genes are TRBV28 and TRBJ2-2; 7 positions match TRBD1. Germline V gene sequence: CDR1 MDHEN, CDR2 SYDVKM. V was pared by 7 bases and J by 4 bases, with 0 bases of the junction left unmatched. The CDR3 extends over 12 amino acids. DNA of the CDR3: TGTGCCAGCACAGGGGGCACCGGGGAGCTGTTTTTT. It encodes CASTGGTGELFF.

To note about this clone: Given a far larger clone just one base away, this is likely a sequencing read error. The J gene is TRBJ2-3, the V gene TRBV6-5; no clear D gene. V was trimmed by 10 bases and J by 5 bases, leaving 10 bases between them. In germline, CDR1 is MNHEY, CDR2 SVGAGI. The CDR3 totals 11 residues. The CDR3 loop is CAIQLLDTQYF. The CDR3 nucleotides read TGTGCCATCCAATTACTAGATACGCAGTATTTT.

This clone was observed many times. The rearrangement uses TRBV4-2 and TRBJ2-1; D might be TRBD2 (6 bases). With 1 base removed from V and 9 bases from J, the gap between germline ends came to 13 bases. The CDR3 spans 14 residues. Germline V gene lookup returns CDR1 LGHNA and CDR2 YNFKEQ. CDR3 in amino acids: CASSQGREFSEQFF. Written as DNA, the CDR3 is TGTGCCAGCAGCCAAGGGCGGGAATTTAGTGAGCAGTTCTTC.

The V and J genes are TRBV7-9 and TRBJ2-3; possibly TRBD2 for D (6 bases). The V end lost 2 bases, the J end lost 3 bases, and 15 bases lay between the germline ends. The CDR3 extends over 16 amino acids. Germline V CDR1 and CDR2: SEHNR, FQNEAQ (reference sequence). The CDR3 bases are TGTGCCAGCAGCTTAACGGCCGCACGGGAGACAGATACGCAGTATTTT. Its protein product is CASSLTAARETDTQYF. Combining the CDR3 with reference TRBV7-9 and TRBJ2-3 gives the whole variable domain DTGVSQNPRHKITKRGQNVTFRCDPISEHNRLYWYRQTLGQGPEFLTYFQNEAQLEKSRLLSDRFSAERPKGSFSTLEIQRTEQGDSAMYLCASSLTAARETDTQYFGPGTRLTVL.

The chain recombines TRBV25-1 with TRBJ2-7, with D possibly matching TRBD2 (7 bases). Germline assignment: CDR1 MGHDK and CDR2 SYGVNS. The CDR3 loop spans 15 amino acids. With 4 bases removed from V and 2 bases from J, the gap between germline ends came to 15 bases. CDR3 nucleotide sequence: TGTGCCAGCAGTGGGAACAGGGAGGGGGCCTACGAGCAGTACTTC. Protein sequence: CASSGNREGAYEQYF.

The V call is TRBV6-6, the J call TRBJ2-7, with TRBD1 matching over 7 bases. This CDR3 is 15 amino acids long. From germline, CDR1 is MNHNY and CDR2 SVGAGI (reference sequence). V trimming: 3 bases; J trimming: 5 bases; junction bases outside the gene matches: 10. Written as DNA, the CDR3 is TGTGCCAGCAGTTATCCACCGTACAGGGGCCACGAGCAGTACTTC. As protein: CASSYPPYRGHEQYF.